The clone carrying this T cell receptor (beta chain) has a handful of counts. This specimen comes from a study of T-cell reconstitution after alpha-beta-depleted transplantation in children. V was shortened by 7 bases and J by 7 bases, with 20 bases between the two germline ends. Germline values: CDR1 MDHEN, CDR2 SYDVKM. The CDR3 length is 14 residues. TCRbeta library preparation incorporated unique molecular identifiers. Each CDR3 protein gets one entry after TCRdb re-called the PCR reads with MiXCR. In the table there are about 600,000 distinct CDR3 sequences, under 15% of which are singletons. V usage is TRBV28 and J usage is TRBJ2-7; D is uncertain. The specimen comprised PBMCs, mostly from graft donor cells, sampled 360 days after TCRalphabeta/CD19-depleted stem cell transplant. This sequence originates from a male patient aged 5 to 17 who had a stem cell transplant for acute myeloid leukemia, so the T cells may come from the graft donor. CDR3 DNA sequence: TGTGCCAGCACCCCCCATGAGGATTGGAGAGAGCAGTACTTC. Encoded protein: CASTPHEDWREQYF. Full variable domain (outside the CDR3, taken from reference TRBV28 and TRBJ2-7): DVKVTQSSRYLVKRTGEKVFLECVQDMDHENMFWYRQDPGLGLRLIYFSYDVKMKEKGDIPEGYSVSREKKERFSLILESASTNQTSMYLCASTPHEDWREQYFGPGTRLTVT.